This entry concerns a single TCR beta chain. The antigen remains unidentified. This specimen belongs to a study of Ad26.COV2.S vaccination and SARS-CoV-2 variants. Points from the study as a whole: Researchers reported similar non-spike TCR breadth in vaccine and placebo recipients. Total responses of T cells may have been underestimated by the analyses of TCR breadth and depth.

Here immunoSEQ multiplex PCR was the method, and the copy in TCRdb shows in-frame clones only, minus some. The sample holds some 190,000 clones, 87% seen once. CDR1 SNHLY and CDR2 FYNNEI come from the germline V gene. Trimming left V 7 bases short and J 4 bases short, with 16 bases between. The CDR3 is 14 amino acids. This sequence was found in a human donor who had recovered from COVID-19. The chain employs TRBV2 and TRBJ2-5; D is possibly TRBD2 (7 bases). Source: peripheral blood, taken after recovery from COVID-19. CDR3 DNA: TGTGCCAGCAAAGAGGGAGGGGGTACAGAGACCCAGTACTTC. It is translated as CASKEGGGTETQYF.